These T cell receptor beta chains were read from a single sample in a study of shared clonotypes between healthy human individuals. The repertoire was sequenced with immunoSEQ multiplex PCR; TCRdb's copy has only in-frame clones and lacks some. Among 490,000 or so clones listed, roughly 85% were seen once. Sequencing used PBMCs. Receptors originate from a middle-aged woman in good health. Some clones in this sample may be carry-over from other donors' samples. Both conserved end residues are part of each CDR3. The order of the fields is clone size, V gene, D gene, J gene, CDR3 DNA, CDR3 protein. D genes are given only for firm matches. Rows give clone size only sometimes, using once, few, many, or a class for an expanded clone.

>-|TRBV15|TRBD1|TRBJ2-6
TGTGCCACCAGCCGGGACAGTGGATCTGGGGCCAACGTCCTGACTTTC
CATSRDSGSGANVLTF
>-|TRBV11-3|-|TRBJ1-1
TGTGCCAGCAGCAAGCAGGAAAGCACTGAAGCTTTCTTT
CASSKQESTEAFF
>-|TRBV19|-|TRBJ2-2
TGTGCCAGTAGTATTTCGGGGAACACCGGGGAGCTGTTTTTT
CASSISGNTGELFF
>-|TRBV7-3|-|TRBJ2-5
TGTGCCAGCAGCCCAACCGGGCCTGGAGAGACCCAGTACTTC
CASSPTGPGETQYF
>-|TRBV5-1|-|TRBJ1-4
TGCGCCAGCAGCTTGGACCCGGGCCCTAATGAAAAACTGTTTTTT
CASSLDPGPNEKLFF
>-|TRBV7-9|-|TRBJ1-4
TGTGCCAGCAAGCTCACCGGGGGTCGGGCTAATGAAAAACTGTTTTTT
CASKLTGGRANEKLFF
>-|TRBV7-9|-|TRBJ2-7
TGTGCCAGCAGCTTAGACGGGGGACCCTACGAGCAGTACTTC
CASSLDGGPYEQYF
>-|TRBV28|-|TRBJ2-7
TGTGCCAGCAGTCCGAGACTCAGATCTCGCGAGCAGTACTTC
CASSPRLRSREQYF
>-|TRBV5-1|-|TRBJ1-4
TGCGCCAGCAGCTTTTCGGCCGCAACTAATGAAAAACTGTTTTTT
CASSFSAATNEKLFF
>-|TRBV4-2|TRBD1|TRBJ1-4
TGTGCCAGCAGCCAAACAGGGGGTCGGGAAAAACTGTTCTTT
CASSQTGGREKLFF
>-|TRBV11-2|TRBD1|TRBJ2-2
TGTGCCAGCAGCCCCGACAGGGCCTTCGGGGAGCTGTTTTTT
CASSPDRAFGELFF
>-|TRBV5-1|-|TRBJ1-5
TGCGCCAGCAGCCCAGACAGCGGGCCCCAGCATTTT
CASSPDSGPQHF
>-|TRBV9|-|TRBJ2-2
TGTGCCAGCAGCCGTTACAGGGTGGTCACCGGGGAGCTGTTTTTT
CASSRYRVVTGELFF
>-|TRBV2|TRBD1|TRBJ2-6
TGTGCCAGCAGTATGGGGACAGGGGAATCTGGGGCCAACGTCCTGACTTTC
CASSMGTGESGANVLTF
>-|TRBV18|-|TRBJ1-3
TGTGCCAGCTCACCAGTAGGGGATCACTCTGGAAACACCATATATTTT
CASSPVGDHSGNTIYF
>-|TRBV7-9|-|TRBJ2-2
TGTGCCAGCAGGGCCCCGACTACTACGAACACCGGGGAGCTGTTTTTT
CASRAPTTTNTGELFF
>-|TRBV5-1|-|TRBJ2-1
TGCGCCAGCAGCTCCCCCGTAGGGATCAATGAGCAGTTCTTC
CASSSPVGINEQFF
>once|TRBV5-1|TRBD2|TRBJ2-1
TGCGCCAGCAGCCTACTAGCGGGAAGCTCCTACAATGAGCAGTTCTTC
CASSLLAGSSYNEQFF
>-|TRBV4-2|TRBD2|TRBJ2-1
TGTGCCAGCAGCCAAGATCAAAGGAGCCAGCGGGAGGGGTACTACAATGAGCAGTTCTTC
CASSQDQRSQREGYYNEQFF
>once|TRBV11-3|-|TRBJ2-1
TGTGCCAGCAGCTTAGGATGGAGGGTTCACAATGAGCAGTTCTTC
CASSLGWRVHNEQFF
>-|TRBV7-2|-|TRBJ2-3
TGTGCCAGCAGCTTAGAGCCCAGTTCTAGCACAGATACGCAGTATTTT
CASSLEPSSSTDTQYF
>few|TRBV7-6|-|TRBJ1-3
TGTGCCAGCAGTCCCGCGGGGGGAATCTCTGGAAACACCATATATTTT
CASSPAGGISGNTIYF
>-|TRBV2|TRBD2|TRBJ2-3
TGTGCCAGCAGTGAGGAAATGGCGGGAGGGCCGCTAGATACGCAGTATTTT
CASSEEMAGGPLDTQYF
>-|TRBV5-4|TRBD2|TRBJ2-3
TGTGCCAGCAGCTTGGTCGGCGGGAGTAGCACAGATACGCAGTATTTT
CASSLVGGSSTDTQYF
>-|TRBV28|TRBD1|TRBJ1-4
TGTGCCAGCAGTCCCCGACAGGGGGGGCGGGAAAAACTGTTTTTT
CASSPRQGGREKLFF
>once|TRBV19|TRBD1|TRBJ2-2
TGTGCCAGTAGTCAACCGGGACAGGGGGCTGGGGAGCTGTTTTTT
CASSQPGQGAGELFF
>few|TRBV18|-|TRBJ1-5
TGTGCCAGCTCACCGCAAACAGGTGATAGCAATCAGCCCCAGCATTTT
CASSPQTGDSNQPQHF
>-|TRBV4-1|TRBD1|TRBJ2-2
TGCGCCAGCAGCCAAGTCCCAGGGGGCGTCACCGGGGAGCTGTTTTTT
CASSQVPGGVTGELFF
>-|TRBV6-5|TRBD2|TRBJ2-5
TGTGCCACCACCCTGGGCGGGAGGGCCGTAGAGACCCAGTACTTC
CATTLGGRAVETQYF
>-|TRBV27|-|TRBJ1-5
TGTGCCAGCAGTCCAACCGTGGGTATTCAGCCCCAGCATTTT
CASSPTVGIQPQHF
>-|TRBV28|-|TRBJ1-1
TGTGCCAGCAGTTTAACACAAAAAAACACTGAAGCTTTCTTT
CASSLTQKNTEAFF
>-|TRBV5-4|TRBD2|TRBJ2-6
TGTGCCAGCAGCCTACTAGCGGGAAGCTCTGGGGCCAACGTCCTGACTTTC
CASSLLAGSSGANVLTF
>-|TRBV18|TRBD2|TRBJ2-1
TGTGCCAGCTCACCACAGCGGGCGGGAGGGCTACCAAATGAGCAGTTCTTC
CASSPQRAGGLPNEQFF
>-|TRBV4-1|TRBD1|TRBJ1-5
TGCGCCAGCAGCCAAACTCCACAGGGGTGGGGCAATCAGCCCCAGCATTTT
CASSQTPQGWGNQPQHF
>-|TRBV7-9|TRBD2|TRBJ2-5
TGTGCCAGCAGCTCAGCGGGAGTTGTTGAGACCCAGTACTTC
CASSSAGVVETQYF
>-|TRBV7-2|-|TRBJ2-5
TGTGCCAGCAGCCCCGGCGGGGCGCAAGAGACCCAGTACTTC
CASSPGGAQETQYF
>-|TRBV28|-|TRBJ1-1
TGTGCCAGCAGGAGGGCGCCCTACACTGAAGCTTTCTTT
CASRRAPYTEAFF
>-|TRBV21-1|-|TRBJ2-7
TGTGCCAGCCCAGGCCTGGGGGAGCAGTACTTC
CASPGLGEQYF
>-|TRBV6-5|TRBD1|TRBJ1-2
TGTGCCAGCAGAGGGACAGGAGAGAATGGCTGCACCTTC
CASRGTGENGCTF
>-|TRBV18|TRBD1|TRBJ1-2
TGTGCCAGCTCGGAGGACAGGGTCTCGAACTATGGCTACACCTTC
CASSEDRVSNYGYTF
>once|TRBV6-1|-|TRBJ2-3
TGTGCCAGCAGCCGGGACCGGGTGGCAGATACGCAGTATTTT
CASSRDRVADTQYF
>few|TRBV7-3|-|TRBJ2-5
TGTGCCAGCAGCTTGGGAGTGGGGGAGACCCAGTACTTC
CASSLGVGETQYF
>-|TRBV5-1|-|TRBJ2-1
TGCGCCAGCAGCTCCGATGCCGACAGGCAGCGGTTCTTC
CASSSDADRQRFF
>-|TRBV7-8|-|TRBJ1-5
TGTGCCAGCAGCTCGATAAAGGGCCCGCTAGGGCAGCCCCAGCATTTT
CASSSIKGPLGQPQHF
>-|TRBV4-1|TRBD2|TRBJ2-7
TGCGCCAGCAGCCAGGGACTAGCGGGCGAGGCCTCCTACGAGCAGTACTTC
CASSQGLAGEASYEQYF
>many|TRBV7-8|TRBD1|TRBJ2-7
TGTGCCAGCAGGGACAGGTCCTACGAGCAGTACTTC
CASRDRSYEQYF
>-|TRBV7-2|-|TRBJ2-1
TGTGCCAGCAGCTTCTATCTCAATGAGCAGTTCTTC
CASSFYLNEQFF
>-|TRBV28|TRBD1|TRBJ2-4
TGTGCCAGCAGGATGGGACAGGGGAAAAACATTCAGTACTTC
CASRMGQGKNIQYF
>-|TRBV10-2|-|TRBJ2-7
TGCGCCACCTCCCCCGGACAGAACTACGAGCAGTACTTC
CATSPGQNYEQYF
>-|TRBV11-2|TRBD1|TRBJ2-6
TGTGCCAGCAGCTTAGGCCCGGGACAGACTCGATTC
CASSLGPGQTRF
>once|TRBV11-2|-|TRBJ2-3
TGTGCCAGCAGCTTAGCGAGAGTATCCTCAGATACGCAGTATTTT
CASSLARVSSDTQYF
>-|TRBV9|TRBD1|TRBJ2-7
TGTGCCAGCAGCGTGGACAGGGGTTACGAGCAGTACTTC
CASSVDRGYEQYF
>many|TRBV5-1|TRBD2|TRBJ2-3
TGCGCCAGCAGCTTGAAACTCGGGACTACCACAGATACGCAGTATTTT
CASSLKLGTTTDTQYF
>-|TRBV30|TRBD1|TRBJ1-5
TGTGCCTGGAGTCGGGACAGGGATTTTACATATAGCAATCAGCCCCAGCATTTT
CAWSRDRDFTYSNQPQHF
>-|TRBV6-5|-|TRBJ2-2
TGTGCCAGCTCGCGAGGCGGGGAGCTGTTTTTT
CASSRGGELFF